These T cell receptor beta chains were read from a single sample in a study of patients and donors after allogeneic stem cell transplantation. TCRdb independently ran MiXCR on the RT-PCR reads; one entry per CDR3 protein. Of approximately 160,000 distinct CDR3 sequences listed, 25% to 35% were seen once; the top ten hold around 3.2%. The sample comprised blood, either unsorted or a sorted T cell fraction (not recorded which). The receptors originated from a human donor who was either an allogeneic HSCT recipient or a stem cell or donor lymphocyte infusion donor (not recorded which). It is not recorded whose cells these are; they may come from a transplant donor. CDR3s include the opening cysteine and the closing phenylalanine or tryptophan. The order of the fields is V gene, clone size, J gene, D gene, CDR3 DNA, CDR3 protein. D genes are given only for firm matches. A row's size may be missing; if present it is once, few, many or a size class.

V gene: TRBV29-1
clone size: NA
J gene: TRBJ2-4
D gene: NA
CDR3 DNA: TGCAGCGTTGAAGAACGGGGGTACATTCAGTACTTC
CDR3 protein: CSVEERGYIQYF

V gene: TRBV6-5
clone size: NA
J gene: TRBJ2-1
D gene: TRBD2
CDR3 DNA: TGTGCCAGCAGTTACGGGGGCGGGAGGGTTAATGAGCAGTTCTTC
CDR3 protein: CASSYGGGRVNEQFF

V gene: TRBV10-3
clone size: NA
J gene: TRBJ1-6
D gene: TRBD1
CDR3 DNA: TGTGCCATCAGAGCGGGACAGGGAGGATCACCCCTCCACTTT
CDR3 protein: CAIRAGQGGSPLHF

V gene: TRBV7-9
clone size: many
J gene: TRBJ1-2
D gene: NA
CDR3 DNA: TGTGCCAGCACCCTTAACTATGGCTACACCTTC
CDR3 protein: CASTLNYGYTF

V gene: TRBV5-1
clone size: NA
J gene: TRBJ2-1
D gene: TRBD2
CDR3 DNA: TGCGCCAGCAGCCGCGGGACTAGCGGGAATGAGCAGTTCTTC
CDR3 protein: CASSRGTSGNEQFF

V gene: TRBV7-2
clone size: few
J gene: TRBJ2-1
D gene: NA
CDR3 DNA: TGTGCCAGCGGCGACAGACACCTGTACAATGAGCAGTTCTTC
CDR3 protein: CASGDRHLYNEQFF

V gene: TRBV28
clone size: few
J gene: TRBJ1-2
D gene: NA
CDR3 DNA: TGTGCCAGCAGTTCCGCCGGTGAGATTAACTATGGCTACACCTTC
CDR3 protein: CASSSAGEINYGYTF

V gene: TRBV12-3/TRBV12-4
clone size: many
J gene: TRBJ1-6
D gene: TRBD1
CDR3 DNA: TGTGCCAGCAGACCCGGGACAGGGAGGAATTCACCCCTCCACTTT
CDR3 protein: CASRPGTGRNSPLHF

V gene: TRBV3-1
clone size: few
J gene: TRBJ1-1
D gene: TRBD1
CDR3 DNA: TGTGCCAGCAGGACTGACAGGGGGAACACTGAAGCTTTCTTT
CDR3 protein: CASRTDRGNTEAFF

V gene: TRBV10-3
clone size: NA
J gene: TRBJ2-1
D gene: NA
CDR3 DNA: TGTGCCATCAGGCACCCCGGGGGCAAATACAATGAGCAGTTCTTC
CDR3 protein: CAIRHPGGKYNEQFF

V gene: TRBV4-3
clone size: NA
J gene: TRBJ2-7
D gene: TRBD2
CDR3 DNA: TGCGCCAGCAGCCAAACAAGCGGGAGTGTGTACGAGCAGTACTTC
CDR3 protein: CASSQTSGSVYEQYF

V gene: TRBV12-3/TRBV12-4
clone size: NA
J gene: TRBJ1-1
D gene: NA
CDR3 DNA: TGTGCCAGCAGGGCTACGAGGGGGGGCGCTGAAGCTTTCTTT
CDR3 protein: CASRATRGGAEAFF

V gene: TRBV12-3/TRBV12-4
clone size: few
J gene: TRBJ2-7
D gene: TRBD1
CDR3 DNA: TGTGCCAGCAGTAGCCAGACAGGGGGAGGGGAGCAGTACTTC
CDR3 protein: CASSSQTGGGEQYF

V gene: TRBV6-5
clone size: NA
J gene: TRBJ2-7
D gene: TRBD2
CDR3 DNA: TGTGCCAGCAGAATTTTAACCCAAGCGGGAGAGGGAGAGCAGTACTTC
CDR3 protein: CASRILTQAGEGEQYF

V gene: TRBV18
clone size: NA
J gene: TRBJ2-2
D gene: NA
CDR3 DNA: TGTGCCAGCTCAGGGCAGGCGAACACCGGGGAGCTGTTTTTT
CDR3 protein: CASSGQANTGELFF

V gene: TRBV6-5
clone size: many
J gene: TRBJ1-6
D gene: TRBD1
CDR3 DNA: TGTGCCAGCAGTTACTCTACAGGGGCGAACTATAATTCACCCCTCCACTTT
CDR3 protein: CASSYSTGANYNSPLHF

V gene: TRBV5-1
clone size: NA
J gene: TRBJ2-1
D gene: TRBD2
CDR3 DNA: TGCGCCAGCACACCCAGCGGGATATCCTACAATGAGCAGTTCTTC
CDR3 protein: CASTPSGISYNEQFF

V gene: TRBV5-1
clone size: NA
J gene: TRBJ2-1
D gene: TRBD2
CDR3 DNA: TGCGCCAGCAGCCCCTTAGCGGGAGAGTACAATGAGCAGTTCTTC
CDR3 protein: CASSPLAGEYNEQFF

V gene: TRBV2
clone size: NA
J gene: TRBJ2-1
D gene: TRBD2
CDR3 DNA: TGTGCCAGCAGTGAGGGGGAGGGCCCCCATGAGCAGTTCTTC
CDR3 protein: CASSEGEGPHEQFF

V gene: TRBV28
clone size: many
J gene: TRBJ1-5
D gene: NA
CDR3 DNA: TGTGCCAGCAGTTTAGGCCCCAATCAGCCCCAGCATTTT
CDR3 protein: CASSLGPNQPQHF

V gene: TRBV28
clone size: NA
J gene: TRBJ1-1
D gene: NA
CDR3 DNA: TGTGCCAGCAGTTTAGGGGGGAGCGGGAACACTGAAGCTTTCTTT
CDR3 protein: CASSLGGSGNTEAFF

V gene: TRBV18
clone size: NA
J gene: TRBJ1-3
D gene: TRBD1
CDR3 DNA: TGTGCCAGCTCACCACTATCGGCCAGGGGGCTTACTGGAAACACCATATATTTT
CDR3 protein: CASSPLSARGLTGNTIYF

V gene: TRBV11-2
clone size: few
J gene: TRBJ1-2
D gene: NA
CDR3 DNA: TGTGCCAGCAGCTTAATGGGAACATCCTTTGGCTACACCTTC
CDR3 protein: CASSLMGTSFGYTF

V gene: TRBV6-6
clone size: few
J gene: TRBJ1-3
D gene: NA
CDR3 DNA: TGTGCCAGCAGTTACGAGGAGGGCGTGGGGTCTGGAAACACCATATATTTT
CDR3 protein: CASSYEEGVGSGNTIYF

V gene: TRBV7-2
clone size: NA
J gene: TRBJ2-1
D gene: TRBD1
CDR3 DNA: TGTGCCAGCAGCTGGACAGGGTTTAACAATGAGCAGTTCTTC
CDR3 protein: CASSWTGFNNEQFF

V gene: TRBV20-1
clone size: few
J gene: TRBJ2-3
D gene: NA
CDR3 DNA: TGCAGTGCCCGTACTAGCATTTATACGCAGTATTTT
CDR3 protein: CSARTSIYTQYF

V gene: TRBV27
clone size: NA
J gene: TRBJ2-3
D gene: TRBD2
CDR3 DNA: TGTGCCAGCAGACTAGCGGGGGGGGCGGATACGCAGTATTTT
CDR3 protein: CASRLAGGADTQYF

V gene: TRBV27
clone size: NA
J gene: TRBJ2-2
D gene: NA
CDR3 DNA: TGTGCCAGCAGACGCCTGGCGAACACCGGGGAGCTGTTTTTT
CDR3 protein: CASRRLANTGELFF

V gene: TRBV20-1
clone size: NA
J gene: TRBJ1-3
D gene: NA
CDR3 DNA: TGCAGTGCTAGAAAACCCGGGACAATTGTATTAGGAAACACCATATATTTT
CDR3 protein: CSARKPGTIVLGNTIYF

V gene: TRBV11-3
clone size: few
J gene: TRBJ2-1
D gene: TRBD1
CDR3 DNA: TGTGCCAGCAGCTTATCGTTGACAGGGGCCTACAATGAGCAGTTCTTC
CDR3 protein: CASSLSLTGAYNEQFF

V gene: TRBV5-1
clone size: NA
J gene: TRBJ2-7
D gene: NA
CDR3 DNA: TGCGCCAGCAGCTTAACCGAGACTTTTCTCCCATACTACGAGCAGTACTTC
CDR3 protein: CASSLTETFLPYYEQYF

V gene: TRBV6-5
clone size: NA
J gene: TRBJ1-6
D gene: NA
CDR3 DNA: TGTGCCAGCAGTTACTCGAGCGGGGAAAATTCACCCCTCCACTTT
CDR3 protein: CASSYSSGENSPLHF

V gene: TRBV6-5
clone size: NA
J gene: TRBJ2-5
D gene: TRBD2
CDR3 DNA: TGTGCCAGCAGTGCCGGCGGGAGGGGGGAGACCCAGTACTTC
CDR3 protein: CASSAGGRGETQYF

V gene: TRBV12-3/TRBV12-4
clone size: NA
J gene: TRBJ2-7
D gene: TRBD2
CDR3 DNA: TGTGCCAGCAGTAACCAGGGACTAGCGCGGTACGAGCAGTACTTC
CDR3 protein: CASSNQGLARYEQYF

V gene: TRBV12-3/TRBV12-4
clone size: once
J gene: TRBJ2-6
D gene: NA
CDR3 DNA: TGTGCCAGCAGTTTAGCGCAGGGCCCTGGGGCCAACGTCCTGACTTTC
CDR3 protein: CASSLAQGPGANVLTF